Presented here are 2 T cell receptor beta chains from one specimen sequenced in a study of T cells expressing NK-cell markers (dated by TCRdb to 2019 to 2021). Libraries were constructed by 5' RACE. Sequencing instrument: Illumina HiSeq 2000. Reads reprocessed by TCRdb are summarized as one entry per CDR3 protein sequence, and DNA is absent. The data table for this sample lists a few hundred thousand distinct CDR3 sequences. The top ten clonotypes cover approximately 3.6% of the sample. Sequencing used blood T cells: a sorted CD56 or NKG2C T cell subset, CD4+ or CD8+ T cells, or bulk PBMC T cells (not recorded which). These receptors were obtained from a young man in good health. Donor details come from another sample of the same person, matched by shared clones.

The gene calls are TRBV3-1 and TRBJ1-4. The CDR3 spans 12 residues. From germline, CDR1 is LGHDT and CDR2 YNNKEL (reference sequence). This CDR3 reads CASSPQREKLFF. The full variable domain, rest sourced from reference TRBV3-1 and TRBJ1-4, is DTAVSQTPKYLVTQMGNDKSIKCEQNLGHDTMYWYKQDSKKFLKIMFSYNNKELIINETVPNRFSPKSPDKAHLNLHINSLELGDSAVYFCASSPQREKLFFGSGTQLSVL.

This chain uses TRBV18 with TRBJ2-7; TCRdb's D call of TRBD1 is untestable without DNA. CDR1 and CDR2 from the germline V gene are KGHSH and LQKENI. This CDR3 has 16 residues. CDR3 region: CASSPTGGQGGYEQYF.